The clone carrying this TCR beta chain was recorded at least ten times. The antigen remains unidentified. This sample is part of a study of neurological immune-mediated disorders. Study results and caveats: No CDR3 amino acid sequences recurred among expanded clones across subjects, suggesting private repertoires in all groups.

One entry per CDR3 protein results from TCRdb running MiXCR on the 5' RACE reads. In the table there are 100,000 or so distinct CDR3 sequences, approximately 3.3% of which are singletons. CDR3 size: 15 residues. Trimming cost V 4 bases and J 4 bases, with 18 bases left between them. Germline V gene sequence: CDR1 DFQATT, CDR2 SNEGSKA (reference sequence). Material: PBMCs. The chain couples TRBV20-1 to TRBJ2-3, with D perhaps matching TRBD2 (6 bases). This clonotype originated in a woman aged 18-29 years with multiple sclerosis. The DNA of the CDR3 is TGCAGTGCTATAGACGGGCGGGACTTCTCAGATACGCAGTATTTT. This sequence encodes CSAIDGRDFSDTQYF.